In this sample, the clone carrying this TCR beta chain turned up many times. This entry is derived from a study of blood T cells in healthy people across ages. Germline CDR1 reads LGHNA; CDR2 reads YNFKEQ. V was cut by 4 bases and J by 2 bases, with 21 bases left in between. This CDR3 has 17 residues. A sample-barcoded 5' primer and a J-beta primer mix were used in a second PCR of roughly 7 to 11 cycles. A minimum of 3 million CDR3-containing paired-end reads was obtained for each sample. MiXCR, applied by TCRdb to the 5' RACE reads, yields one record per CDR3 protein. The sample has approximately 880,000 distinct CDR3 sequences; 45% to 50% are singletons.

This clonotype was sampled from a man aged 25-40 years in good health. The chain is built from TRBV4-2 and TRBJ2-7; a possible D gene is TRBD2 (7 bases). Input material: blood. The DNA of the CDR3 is TGTGCCAGCAGCCTCCAGGCTGGGGGGGGCGGGACCTACGAGCAGTACTTC. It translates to CASSLQAGGGGTYEQYF.